The TCR beta chain described here comes from a study of OX40 agonist ivuxolimab in advanced cancers. Assay: immunoSEQ multiplex PCR; the TCRdb copy retains only in-frame clones and omits some. The sample holds 65,000 to 80,000 clones; 87% are singletons and the top ten take around 0.26%. Trimming took 6 bases from V and 1 from J, leaving 10 bases between them. From germline, CDR1 is SQVTM and CDR2 ANQGSEA. This CDR3 comprises 13 residues. The chain couples TRBV29-1 to TRBJ1-3, with D possibly TRBD1 on 6 matching bases. Sequenced material: CD4+ or CD8+ T cells sorted from blood, taken in a trial of the OX40 agonist ivuxolimab. The clonotype was recovered from an adult with an advanced solid tumor such as melanoma, head and neck, liver or kidney cancer. The CDR3 region has the DNA TGCAGCGTCACAGGGCTATCTGGAAACACCATATATTTT. Its translation is CSVTGLSGNTIYF.